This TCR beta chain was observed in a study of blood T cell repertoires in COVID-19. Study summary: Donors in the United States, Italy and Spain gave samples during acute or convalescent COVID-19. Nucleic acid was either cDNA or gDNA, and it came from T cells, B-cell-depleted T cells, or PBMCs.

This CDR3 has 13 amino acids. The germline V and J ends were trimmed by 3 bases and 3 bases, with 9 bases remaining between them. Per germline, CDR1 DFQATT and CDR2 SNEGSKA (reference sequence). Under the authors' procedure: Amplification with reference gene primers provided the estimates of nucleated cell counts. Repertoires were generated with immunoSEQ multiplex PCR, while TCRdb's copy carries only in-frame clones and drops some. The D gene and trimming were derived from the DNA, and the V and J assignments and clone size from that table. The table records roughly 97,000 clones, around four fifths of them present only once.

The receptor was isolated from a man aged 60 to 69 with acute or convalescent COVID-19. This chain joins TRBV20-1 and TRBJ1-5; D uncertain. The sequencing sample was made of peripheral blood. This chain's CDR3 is CSASYGVNQPQHF. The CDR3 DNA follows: TGCAGTGCTAGTTACGGGGTCAATCAGCCCCAGCATTTT.